Listed below are T cell receptor beta chains from one sample, sequenced in a study of cytomegalovirus exposure and HLA in healthy donors. The table came from immunoSEQ multiplex PCR; TCRdb's copy has only in-frame clones and leaves some out. This table has 98,000 or so clones, around 80% appearing once. Sequencing was done on a sample of PBMCs. Receptor source: a woman between 18 and 30 years old in good health and CMV-seropositive. CDR3s include the opening cysteine and the closing phenylalanine or tryptophan. A D gene is named only where the DNA matches it firmly. Where a row states a size, it is once, few, many or the class of an expanded clone; other rows omit it.

D	length	V	size	J	DNA	CDR3
.	14	TRBV2	.	TRBJ2-7	TGTGCCAGCTCCTGGCTGCCACCGGGGGACGAGCAGTACTTC	CASSWLPPGDEQYF
.	15	TRBV27	.	TRBJ2-7	TGTGCCAGCAGGGGGGGACAGAGCAGCTCCTACGAGCAGTACTTC	CASRGGQSSSYEQYF
.	13	TRBV28	.	TRBJ1-1	TGTGCCAGCAGTTTAGAGGTGGGGGCTCCGGCTTTCTTT	CASSLEVGAPAFF
TRBD2	15	TRBV2	.	TRBJ2-7	TGTGCCAGCAGATTCCTTAGCGGGGCAAACTACGAGCAGTACTTC	CASRFLSGANYEQYF
TRBD2	17	TRBV25-1	.	TRBJ2-6	TGTGCCAGCAGTGAAGGGAGCGGGAGGTTTGGGGCCAACGTCCTGACTTTC	CASSEGSGRFGANVLTF
TRBD2	15	TRBV15	once	TRBJ2-1	TGTGCCACCAGCAGAGAACTAGCGGGCTACAATGAGCAGTTCTTC	CATSRELAGYNEQFF
.	12	TRBV7-2	.	TRBJ1-1	TGTGCCAGCAGCTTCTCACAAGCTGAAGCTTTCTTT	CASSFSQAEAFF
TRBD1	16	TRBV9	.	TRBJ2-3	TGTGCCAGCAGCGCTCGACAGGGATCTAGCACAGATACGCAGTATTTT	CASSARQGSSTDTQYF
TRBD1	16	TRBV5-1	once	TRBJ1-1	TGCGCCAGCAGCTCCCTGACAGGGGATATGAACACTGAAGCTTTCTTT	CASSSLTGDMNTEAFF
.	13	TRBV7-8	few	TRBJ2-7	TGTGCCAGCAGCTTAGGAGCTAGCTGGGAGCAGTACTTC	CASSLGASWEQYF
.	15	TRBV27	.	TRBJ2-7	TGTGCCAGCAGGTTAAGGGTAGGGGTCCCCTACGAGCAGTACTTC	CASRLRVGVPYEQYF
.	14	TRBV2	.	TRBJ2-5	TGTGCCAGCAGTGAGAGGCAGTACCAAGAGACCCAGTACTTC	CASSERQYQETQYF
.	16	TRBV6-5	.	TRBJ1-3	TGTGCCAGCAGTTACTCGTCCCCAATCTCTGGAAACACCATATATTTT	CASSYSSPISGNTIYF
.	17	TRBV5-4	.	TRBJ2-1	TGTGCCAGCAGCTTACTTCAATGGCGGAACTCCTACAATGAGCAGTTCTTC	CASSLLQWRNSYNEQFF
TRBD2	13	TRBV30	.	TRBJ2-1	TGTGCCTGGAGCGGACTAGCTTGGGGTGAGCAGTTCTTC	CAWSGLAWGEQFF
.	14	TRBV12-5	.	TRBJ1-1	TGTGCTAGTGCCCGCCAAGGGGGGAACACTGAAGCTTTCTTT	CASARQGGNTEAFF
TRBD2	17	TRBV4-1	.	TRBJ2-3	TGCGCCAGCAGCCCCCAAGAGGGACTAGCGGGGGCAGATACGCAGTATTTT	CASSPQEGLAGADTQYF
.	15	TRBV15	.	TRBJ1-5	TGTGCCACCAGCAGAGATCTCCTGTCGGGTCAGCCCCAGCATTTT	CATSRDLLSGQPQHF
.	12	TRBV30	.	TRBJ2-2	TGTGCCTGGATTTCTTCGGCCGGGGAGCTGTTTTTT	CAWISSAGELFF
.	13	TRBV27	.	TRBJ1-1	TGTGCCAGCAGTTTAAATTCACCGGCTGAAGCTTTCTTT	CASSLNSPAEAFF
TRBD2	15	TRBV9	.	TRBJ2-7	TGTGCCAGCAGCGCCACCGGGACTAGCGGATCCGAGCAGTACTTC	CASSATGTSGSEQYF
TRBD1	14	TRBV5-6	.	TRBJ2-7	TGTGCCAGCAGGCCGACGACAGGGGTTAACGAGCAGTACTTC	CASRPTTGVNEQYF